This TCR beta chain was recorded in a study of beta chain features in type 1 diabetes. Study in general: Age and gender were similar between patients and healthy donors, as were cell yields. General observations from the study: Within each of all four CD4+ subsets, Type 1 diabetes patients had TCRB CDR3s that were moderately but significantly shorter.

Each population that was sorted was more than 95% pure. Sequenced material consisted of expressed TCRB transcripts (all of the isolated RNA was reverse transcribed). The data were produced by immunoSEQ multiplex PCR, yet TCRdb's version contains in-frame clones alone and is incomplete. The sample has under 300,000 clones; roughly 14% are singletons. V was cut by 5 bases and J by 3 bases, with 11 bases left in between. CDR1 is SQVTM and CDR2 is ANQGSEA in the germline V gene. The CDR3 is made up of 12 amino acids. As for this clone: As yet, its antigen is unknown.

This chain joins TRBV29-1 and TRBJ2-7; D gene unclear. This sequence originates from a man aged 30 to 39 with type 1 diabetes. The specimen was naive CD4+ T cells from blood. The CDR3 protein is CSVWAAGYEQYF. CDR3 DNA: TGCAGCGTTTGGGCAGCCGGCTACGAGCAGTACTTC.